The 24 T cell receptor beta chains presented below share a single source sample, sequenced in a study of T cell changes during pregnancy in multiple sclerosis. This table comes from immunoSEQ multiplex PCR, and its TCRdb copy is limited to in-frame clones, with some not included. Of about 47,000 clones listed, just over 90% are singletons. This specimen consisted of peripheral blood, obtained in the second trimester of pregnancy. The receptor source for this set is a female donor with multiple sclerosis, enrolled in a pregnancy study.

The gene calls are TRBV30 and TRBJ1-2; 9 bases align to TRBD1. Trimming cost V 5 bases and J 6 bases; bases outside gene matches: 7. Germline assignment: CDR1 GTSNPN and CDR2 SVGIG (reference sequence). The CDR3 extends over 13 amino acids. In DNA, the CDR3 is TGTGCCTGGGGGACAGGGTGGTCTGATGGCTACACCTTC. It yields the protein CAWGTGWSDGYTF.

This clone was counted a few times. The chain uses TRBV7-3 and TRBJ2-7; 8 nucleotides line up with TRBD2. Per germline, CDR1 SGHTA and CDR2 FQGTGA. V lost 1 base and J lost 2; bases outside the gene matches: 4. CDR3 length equals 15 residues. The DNA of the CDR3 is TGTGCCAGCAGCTTAAGCGCGGGAGGCCCCTACGAGCAGTACTTC. This gives the protein CASSLSAGGPYEQYF. Full variable domain (missing parts from reference TRBV7-3 and TRBJ2-7): GAGVSQTPSNKVTEKGKYVELRCDPISGHTALYWYRQSLGQGPEFLIYFQGTGAADDSGLPNDRFFAVRPEGSVSTLKIQRTERGDSAVYLCASSLSAGGPYEQYFGPGTRLTVT.

The V call is TRBV10-3, the J call TRBJ2-5; D gene uncertain. Trimming shortened V by 8 bases and J by 4 bases, and 14 bases separated the two germline ends. Germline loops: CDR1 ENHRY, CDR2 SYGVKD. The CDR3 runs to 13 residues. Here the CDR3 reads CAIDEVSGETQYF. In DNA form, the CDR3 reads TGTGCCATCGATGAAGTTTCGGGAGAGACCCAGTACTTC.

The chain is built from TRBV13 and TRBJ2-7; 9 nucleotides agree with TRBD1. Per germline, CDR1 PRHDT and CDR2 FYEKMQ (reference sequence). The CDR3 loop spans 15 amino acids. V lost 3 bases, J lost 4 bases, and 7 bases stayed unmatched. This CDR3 reads CASSFTGGIGYEQYF. The CDR3 DNA reads TGTGCCAGCAGCTTCACAGGGGGCATTGGGTACGAGCAGTACTTC.

The V and J genes are TRBV18 and TRBJ2-1; D uncertain. V gave up 2 bases and J gave up 3 bases, with 2 bases separating them. Looked up from germline, CDR1 is KGHSH and CDR2 is LQKENI. The CDR3 has 12 residues. This CDR3 reads CASSPYYNEQFF. The DNA of the CDR3 is TGTGCCAGCTCACCATACTACAATGAGCAGTTCTTC.

The chain links TRBV7-9 to TRBJ2-7; D unclear. V lost 3 bases, J lost 0 bases, and 12 bases lay in between. This CDR3 contains 15 residues. Germline CDR1 and CDR2: SEHNR and FQNEAQ (reference sequence). In DNA, the CDR3 is TGTGCCAGCAGCTTCGATGGGCTGAGCTCCTACGAGCAGTACTTC. It codes for CASSFDGLSSYEQYF.

The chain uses TRBV11-2 and TRBJ1-2; the D is unclear. Germline CDR1 is SGHAT and CDR2 is FQNNGV. This CDR3 comprises 13 residues. The V end was cut by 5 bases, the J end by 8 bases, with 15 bases between. The CDR3 region has the DNA TGTGCCAGCAGCGTCGACTACCGGCGGGGCTACACCTTC. Translated, it gives CASSVDYRRGYTF.

The V call is TRBV4-1, the J call TRBJ2-3; D is possibly TRBD2 (6 bases). Deletions cut 1 base from V and 4 bases from J, with 12 bases between. There are 15 residues in the CDR3. Germline values: CDR1 MGHRA, CDR2 YSYEKL. CDR3 sequence: CASSQVGRRADTQYF. The CDR3 DNA reads as TGCGCCAGCAGCCAAGTCGGTAGGAGGGCAGATACGCAGTATTTT.

This clone has just one count. The chain links TRBV7-2 to TRBJ1-2; tentatively, D is TRBD1 (5 bases). Germline V gives CDR1 SGHTA, CDR2 FQGNSA. Trimming took off 5 bases at V and 6 bases at J, with 19 bases between the two ends. The CDR3 consists of 15 residues. CDR3 DNA sequence: TGTGCCAGCAGCAGGGGCGGGGAATCCCTCGATGGCTACACCTTC. This translates into CASSRGGESLDGYTF.

The chain uses TRBV6-4 and TRBJ2-5; TRBD1 matches 9 bases. The CDR3 runs to 14 residues. Germline-derived CDR1 and CDR2 are MRHNA and SNTAGT. V lost 3 bases to trimming and J lost 5 bases; unmatched junction nucleotides: 4. The CDR3 DNA reads TGTGCCAGCAGTGAAACAGGGGGCTCGGAGACCCAGTACTTC. Amino acid sequence: CASSETGGSETQYF.

V gene TRBV28 combines with J gene TRBJ2-7, with 8 nucleotides matching TRBD2. Germline V gene lookup returns CDR1 MDHEN and CDR2 SYDVKM. The CDR3 runs 14 residues. With V trimmed by 4 bases and J by 1 base, 3 bases remained unmatched. CDR3 region: CASSSRGGSYEQYF. The CDR3 DNA is TGTGCCAGCAGTTCCCGGGGGGGGTCCTACGAGCAGTACTTC.

V usage is TRBV5-1 and J usage is TRBJ2-1; tentative D call: TRBD2 (6 bases). V gave up 1 base and J gave up 6 bases, with 17 bases separating them. Germline CDR1 and CDR2: SGHRS and YFSETQ. CDR3 length: 16 residues. The CDR3 reads CASSLLTAGTSNEQFF. CDR3 in DNA: TGCGCCAGCAGCTTGCTGACTGCGGGAACGAGCAATGAGCAGTTCTTC.

Here the CDR3 reads CASSQEEKGQGAQNYEQYF. DNA of the CDR3: TGCGCCAGCAGCCAAGAAGAAAAGGGACAGGGGGCTCAAAATTACGAGCAGTACTTC. This chain uses TRBV4-3 with TRBJ2-7; 12 positions agree with TRBD1. Germline V gene sequence: CDR1 LGHNA, CDR2 YSLEER. V lost 0 bases and J lost 4; bases outside the gene matches: 13. This CDR3 comprises 19 residues.

CDR3 coding DNA: TGTGCCAGCAGCCCGGAGCCATTTGGTGAGCAGTTCTTC. This translates into CASSPEPFGEQFF. V and J are TRBV7-3 and TRBJ2-1; D call uncertain. Trimming shortened V by 5 bases and J by 9 bases, and 14 bases separated the two germline ends. CDR3 length: 13 amino acids. Germline CDR1 SGHTA, CDR2 FQGTGA.

The J gene is TRBJ2-1, the V gene TRBV7-6; 9 bases are a match to TRBD1. Per the germline V gene, CDR1 is SGHVS and CDR2 is FNYEAQ. The trim removed 5 bases at V and 5 bases at J, leaving 10 bases unmatched. CDR3 length: 16 amino acids. CDR3 region: CASSKPGQGRNNEQFF. CDR3 nucleotide sequence: TGTGCCAGCAGCAAACCGGGACAGGGCAGGAACAATGAGCAGTTCTTC.

This chain uses TRBV29-1 with TRBJ2-2; 9 positions agree with TRBD2. Germline loops: CDR1 SQVTM, CDR2 ANQGSEA. Losses at the gene ends were 5 bases for V and 2 bases for J; bases not matched to a gene: 3. The CDR3 totals 14 residues. DNA for the CDR3: TGCAGCGTTCTGACTAGCGGTAACACCGGGGAGCTGTTTTTT. Translation gives CSVLTSGNTGELFF.

The chain uses TRBV5-1 and TRBJ2-1; 8 positions agree with TRBD2. Germline lookup yields CDR1 SGHRS and CDR2 YFSETQ. The CDR3 has 15 amino acids. Trimming at V came to 2 bases and at J to 6 bases, leaving 7 bases not matched to a gene. CDR3 coding DNA: TGCGCCAGCAGCTTTAGCGGGATGGGCCTCAATGAGCAGTTCTTC. Translating it yields CASSFSGMGLNEQFF.

This clone was seen only once. The genes are TRBV6-4 and TRBJ2-1, with a weak D call TRBD2 (5 bases). Germline V gene data show CDR1 as MRHNA and CDR2 as SNTAGT. The CDR3 length is 15 residues. Between the trimmed V and J ends, which lost 5 bases and 1 base, there was a span of 12 bases. The CDR3: CASSIGGGSYNEQFF. In DNA, the CDR3 is TGTGCCAGCAGTATTGGCGGAGGATCCTACAATGAGCAGTTCTTC.

This chain uses TRBV19 with TRBJ2-1, with D possibly TRBD1 on 6 matching bases. The CDR3 runs 17 residues. The V gene lost 3 bases and the J gene lost 5 bases, with 20 bases spanning the gap. Germline V lookup: CDR1 LNHDA, CDR2 SQIVND (reference sequence). In nucleotides, the CDR3 is TGTGCCAGTAGTATGGACAGCTGGGGGACACCTAACAATGAGCAGTTCTTC. It yields the protein CASSMDSWGTPNNEQFF.

CDR3 residues: CASSVAPRLAGSEQFF. The DNA for the CDR3 is TGTGCCAGCAGCGTAGCTCCTCGTCTAGCGGGAAGCGAGCAGTTCTTC. This sequence joins TRBV9 and TRBJ2-1; 9 nucleotides align to TRBD2. Germline-derived CDR1 and CDR2 are SGDLS and YYNGEE. Losses at the gene ends were 0 bases for V and 10 bases for J; bases not matched to a gene: 11. This CDR3 spans 16 amino acids.

V is TRBV18 and J is TRBJ2-1, with 11 bases aligning to TRBD2. V lost 2 bases to trimming and J lost 7 bases; unmatched junction nucleotides: 10. Per germline, CDR1 KGHSH and CDR2 LQKENI. The CDR3 loop spans 17 amino acids. For the CDR3, the DNA is TGTGCCAGCTCACCATTGTCTAGCGGGAGGTTCGGAAATGAGCAGTTCTTC. It yields the protein CASSPLSSGRFGNEQFF.

The chain is built from TRBV7-2 and TRBJ2-1, with 9 bases aligning to TRBD2. CDR3 length equals 13 residues. After removal of 2 bases from V and 12 bases from J, the junction contained 5 bases not matched to a gene. Germline-derived CDR1 and CDR2 are SGHTA and FQGNSA. CDR3 amino acids: CASSLRREGPQFF. The CDR3 DNA is TGTGCCAGCAGCTTAAGGCGGGAGGGCCCGCAGTTCTTC.

The rearrangement uses TRBV29-1 and TRBJ2-1; 14 bases agree with TRBD2. CDR3 size: 15 residues. The germline gives CDR1 SQVTM, CDR2 ANQGSEA. With 5 bases clipped from V and 7 bases from J, the junction kept 7 bases outside the gene matches. This chain's CDR3 is CSVHEGLAGVNEQFF. Here the CDR3 DNA reads TGCAGCGTTCATGAGGGACTAGCGGGAGTAAATGAGCAGTTCTTC.

This clone was seen only once. J is TRBJ1-2 and V is TRBV5-5, with TRBD1 identical over 8 bases. Germline CDR1 SGHKS, CDR2 YYEKEE (reference sequence). J gave up 3 bases and V 0 bases, and 10 bases lay outside the gene matches. The CDR3 contains 17 residues. CDR3 DNA sequence: TGTGCCAGCAGCTTGGCAGGGGGCACTCCATCTCACTATGGCTACACCTTC. This sequence encodes CASSLAGGTPSHYGYTF.